One T cell receptor (beta chain) is described in this entry. Its antigen is not yet known. Qualities for individual bases were not recorded, and no much larger clone is one base off. Clipping removes 0 bases from V and 4 bases from J, with 8 as the unmatched junction base count. The CDR3 has 18 amino acids, counting the end cysteine and phenylalanine. Just the 54-base CDR3 DNA is kept, in frame starting at base 1. Per the germline V gene (reference sequence), MNHEY is the CDR1 and SMNVEV is the CDR2. The study tested focal radiation therapy combined with CTLA-4 blockade (ipilimumab) in patients with chemo-refractory metastatic non-small-cell lung cancer. The sample originates from a study of radiotherapy plus CTLA-4 blockade in lung cancer (dated by TCRdb to 2016 to 2019). Broadly, across the study: Among the enrolled patients, approximately 18% had an objective response, and 25% to 40% reached disease control.

Preparation of the library involved the immunoSEQ multiplex PCR assay. TCRdb holds this immuneACCESS table with in-frame rearrangements only. Some clones are missing; in checked studies, unresolved V genes explain under half, and the rest has no known cause. The sample table shows roughly 100,000 clones, and more than 75% are seen once. Of the sample, around 3.6% falls within the top ten clones. General conclusions and limits of the study: The strongest predictors of response were reported to be early dynamic shifts in blood T cell clones along with a rise in serum interferon-beta following radiation. After treatment with radiotherapy and ipilimumab, TCR clones that originated in tumors expanded in peripheral blood.

This clonotype was obtained from a human donor with non-small cell lung cancer who had a partial response to radiotherapy plus ipilimumab. The sequencing used peripheral blood, collected from a patient treated with radiotherapy plus ipilimumab. This sequence uses TRBV27 and TRBJ2-1, with 11 central nucleotides matching TRBD2. The CDR3 sequence is CASSLSIRIAGGYNEQFF. The DNA reads as follows: TGTGCCAGCAGTTTATCGATTAGGATAGCGGGAGGGTACAATGAGCAGTTCTTC.